The rows below give T cell receptor beta chains drawn from one sample of a study of T cells after somatic rescue of genetic block. Clones were sequenced by immunoSEQ multiplex PCR, and TCRdb holds only the in-frame ones, with some missing. The profile shows about 120,000 clones, 85% to 95% of them singletons. The sample consisted of peripheral blood mononuclear cells (PBMCs). These receptors were collected from a woman between 18 and 29 years old. CDR3s include the opening cysteine and the closing phenylalanine or tryptophan.

TRBV7-8	TRBJ2-7	17	CASSLIGKGHRTYEQYF
TRBV4-2	TRBJ2-1	16	CASSQAGAGGYNEQFF
TRBV11-2	TRBJ2-7	15	CASSPIKGRSYEQYF
TRBV4-3	TRBJ2-1	15	CASSQGASDGYEQFF
TRBV9	TRBJ2-2	13	CASSVEGAGELFF
TRBV7-8	TRBJ2-2	12	CASRPTSGELFF
TRBV18	TRBJ2-2	15	CASSPGGQFTGELFF
TRBV2	TRBJ1-6	13	CASGASAPSPLHF
TRBV27	TRBJ2-7	15	CASSPRRAHTYEQYF
TRBV4-1	TRBJ1-6	16	CASSQSLGTSSSPLHF
TRBV5-1	TRBJ2-3	16	CASSLATIPTMDTQYF
TRBV5-1	TRBJ2-5	15	CASSPRGTYQETQYF
TRBV7-9	TRBJ2-5	18	CASSTPKLAGGTQETQYF
TRBV2	TRBJ1-2	15	CASSEGGAGPYGYTF
TRBV2	TRBJ2-3	15	CASSDPGQGTNTQYF
TRBV6-5	TRBJ1-6	15	CASSYGLPYNSPLHF
TRBV5-1	TRBJ1-1	13	CASSLRGNTEAFF
TRBV4-3	TRBJ2-2	17	CASSFHISSPNTGELFF
TRBV9	TRBJ2-7	15	CASSPQADPLYEQYF
TRBV2	TRBJ1-6	15	CASSELQIGNSPLHF
TRBV4-2	TRBJ1-3	15	CASSQARGGGNTIYF
TRBV29-1	TRBJ2-6	15	CSVGAGRTGANVLTF
TRBV19	TRBJ2-1	13	CASSSYGGDEQFF
TRBV7-3	TRBJ2-1	13	CASSSGQPNEQFF
TRBV7-2	TRBJ1-2	18	CASSLVGSPDLANYGYTF
TRBV6-6	TRBJ2-3	15	CASSPRGVVTDTQYF
TRBV30	TRBJ1-6	16	CAWSGTLVLGYSPLHF
TRBV27	TRBJ1-5	17	CASSPRGGLGSNQPQHF
TRBV27	TRBJ2-1	15	CASTKGLITYNEQFF
TRBV5-1	TRBJ2-1	16	CASSSGGTSSYNEQFF
TRBV7-9	TRBJ1-2	16	CASSIGTAARDYGYTF
TRBV28	TRBJ1-2	14	CASISEGARNGYTF
TRBV7-7	TRBJ2-7	11	CASSPEYEQYF
TRBV5-4	TRBJ1-4	14	CASSKGGTNEKLFF
TRBV5-1	TRBJ2-1	16	CASRGTSGGQYNEQFF
TRBV5-1	TRBJ2-7	15	CASSLTRQRSYEQYF
TRBV27	TRBJ1-2	16	CASSLGPEGGFYGYTF
TRBV4-2	TRBJ1-6	17	CASSQVNGGSSNSPLHF
TRBV28	TRBJ1-1	14	CASIRPLVGYEAFF
TRBV4-1	TRBJ1-6	15	CASSQLGQGNSPLHF
TRBV9	TRBJ1-5	15	CASDPRTGGGQPQHF
TRBV25-1	TRBJ1-6	14	CASGEGRLNSPLHF
TRBV9	TRBJ1-5	15	CASSVTGDYNQPQHF
TRBV11-1	TRBJ1-5	13	CASSSKSNQPQHF
TRBV9	TRBJ2-1	15	CASSVSGATYNEQFF
TRBV2	TRBJ2-7	15	CASSEAGHNIYEQYF
TRBV27	TRBJ1-2	13	CASSLSRIYGYTF
TRBV7-2	TRBJ2-7	15	CASSLGSEVPYEQYF
TRBV5-1	TRBJ2-7	14	CASSLRDSNYEQYF
TRBV4-1	TRBJ1-4	14	CASRAPAYGEKLFF
TRBV6-5	TRBJ1-4	14	CASSESGRNEKLFF
TRBV7-6	TRBJ1-4	16	CASSPGARELDEKLFF